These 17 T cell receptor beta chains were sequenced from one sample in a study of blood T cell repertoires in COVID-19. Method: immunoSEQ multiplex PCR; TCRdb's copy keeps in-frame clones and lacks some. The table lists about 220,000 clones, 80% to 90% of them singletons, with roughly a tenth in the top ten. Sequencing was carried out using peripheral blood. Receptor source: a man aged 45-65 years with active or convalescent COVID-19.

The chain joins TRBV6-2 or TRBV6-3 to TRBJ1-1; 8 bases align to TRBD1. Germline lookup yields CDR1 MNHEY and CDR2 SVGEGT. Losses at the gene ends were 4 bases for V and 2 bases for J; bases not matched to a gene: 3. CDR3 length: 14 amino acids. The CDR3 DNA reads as TGTGCCAGCAGTTTGGGACAGGCCAACACTGAAGCTTTCTTT. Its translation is CASSLGQANTEAFF.

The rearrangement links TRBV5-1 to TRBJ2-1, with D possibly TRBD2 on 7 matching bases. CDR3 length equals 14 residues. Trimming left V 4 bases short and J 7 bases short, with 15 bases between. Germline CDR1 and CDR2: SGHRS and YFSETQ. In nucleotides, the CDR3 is TGCGCCAGCAGCCCCTGGGGGGGCGCAAATGAGCAGTTCTTC. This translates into CASSPWGGANEQFF. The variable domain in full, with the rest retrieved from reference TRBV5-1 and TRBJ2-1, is KAGVTQTPRYLIKTRGQQVTLSCSPISGHRSVSWYQQTPGQGLQFLFEYFSETQRNKGNFPGRFSGRQFSNSRSEMNVSTLELGDSALYLCASSPWGGANEQFFGPGTRLTVL.

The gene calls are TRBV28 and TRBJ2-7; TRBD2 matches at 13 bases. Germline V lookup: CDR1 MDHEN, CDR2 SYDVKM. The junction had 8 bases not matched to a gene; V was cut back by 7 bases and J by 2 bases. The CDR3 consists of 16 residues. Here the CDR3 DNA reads TGTGCCAGCACGACTAGCGGGAGGAGGGGGCCCTACGAGCAGTACTTC. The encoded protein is CASTTSGRRGPYEQYF.

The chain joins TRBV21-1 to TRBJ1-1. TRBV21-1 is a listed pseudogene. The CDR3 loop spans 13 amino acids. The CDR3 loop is CAPAEASDFEAFF. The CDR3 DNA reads TGTGCCCCCGCGGAGGCCTCGGACTTCGAAGCTTTCTTT.

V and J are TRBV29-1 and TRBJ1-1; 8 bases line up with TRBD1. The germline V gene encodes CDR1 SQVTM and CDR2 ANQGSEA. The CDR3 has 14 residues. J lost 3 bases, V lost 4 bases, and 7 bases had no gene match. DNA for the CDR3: TGCAGCGTTGGACAGGGGCCCTTGCACACTGAAGCTTTCTTT. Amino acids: CSVGQGPLHTEAFF.

CDR3 amino acids: CASSTYDSYGYTF. Written as DNA, the CDR3 is TGTGCCAGCAGCACTTATGACAGCTATGGCTACACCTTC. The chain is built from TRBV11-1 and TRBJ1-2; maybe TRBD1 (5 bases). Germline V CDR1 and CDR2: SGHAT, FQDESV (reference sequence). Trimming stripped 5 bases from V and 4 bases from J, with 11 bases between. This CDR3 is 13 amino acids long.

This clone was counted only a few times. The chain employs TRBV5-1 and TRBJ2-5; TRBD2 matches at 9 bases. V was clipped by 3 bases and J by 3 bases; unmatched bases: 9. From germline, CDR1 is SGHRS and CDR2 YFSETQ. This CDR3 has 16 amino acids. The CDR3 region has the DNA TGCGCCAGCAGCTGGAATAGCGGGGGTATGGAAGAGACCCAGTACTTC. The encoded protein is CASSWNSGGMEETQYF.

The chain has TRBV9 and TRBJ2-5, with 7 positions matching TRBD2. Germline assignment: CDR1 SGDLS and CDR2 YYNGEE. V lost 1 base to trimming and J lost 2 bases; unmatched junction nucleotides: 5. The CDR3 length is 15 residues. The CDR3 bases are TGTGCCAGCAGCGTAAGGGGAGGGTCACAAGAGACCCAGTACTTC. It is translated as CASSVRGGSQETQYF. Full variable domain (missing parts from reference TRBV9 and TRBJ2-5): DSGVTQTPKHLITATGQRVTLRCSPRSGDLSVYWYQQSLDQGLQFLIQYYNGEERAKGNILERFSAQQFPDLHSELNLSSLELGDSALYFCASSVRGGSQETQYFGPGTRLLVL.

CDR3 DNA sequence: TGTGCCAGCAGCTTGCGGGCGGACAGGGCCTATGGCTACACCTTC. Translated, it gives CASSLRADRAYGYTF. The gene calls are TRBV5-6 and TRBJ1-2, with 8 bases fitting TRBD1. Germline V lookup: CDR1 SGHDT, CDR2 YYEEEE. V was pared by 1 base and J by 4 bases, with 6 bases of the junction left unmatched. This CDR3 spans 15 amino acids. Together with reference TRBV5-6 and TRBJ1-2, the CDR3 gives the full variable domain: DAGVTQSPTHLIKTRGQQVTLRCSPKSGHDTVSWYQQALGQGPQFIFQYYEEEERQRGNFPDRFSGHQFPNYSSELNVNALLLGDSALYLCASSLRADRAYGYTFGSGTRLTVV.

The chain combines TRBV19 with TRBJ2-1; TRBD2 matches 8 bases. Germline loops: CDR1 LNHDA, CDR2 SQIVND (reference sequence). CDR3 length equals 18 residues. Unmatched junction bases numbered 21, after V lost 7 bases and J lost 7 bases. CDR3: CASTLTAPRAGVMNEQFF. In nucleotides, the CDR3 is TGTGCCAGTACCCTGACAGCCCCCCGAGCGGGAGTAATGAATGAGCAGTTCTTC.

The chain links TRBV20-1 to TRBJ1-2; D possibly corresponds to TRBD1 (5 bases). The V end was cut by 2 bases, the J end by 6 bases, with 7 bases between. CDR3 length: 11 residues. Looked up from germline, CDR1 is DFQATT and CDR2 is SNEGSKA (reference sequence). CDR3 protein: CSARPGDGYTF. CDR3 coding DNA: TGCAGTGCTAGACCGGGGGATGGCTACACCTTC.

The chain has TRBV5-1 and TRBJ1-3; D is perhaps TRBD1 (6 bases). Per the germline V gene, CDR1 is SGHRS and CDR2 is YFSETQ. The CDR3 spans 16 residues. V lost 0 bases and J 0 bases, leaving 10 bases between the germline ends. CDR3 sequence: CASSLGEGGSGNTIYF. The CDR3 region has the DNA TGCGCCAGCAGCTTGGGAGAAGGGGGCTCTGGAAACACCATATATTTT.

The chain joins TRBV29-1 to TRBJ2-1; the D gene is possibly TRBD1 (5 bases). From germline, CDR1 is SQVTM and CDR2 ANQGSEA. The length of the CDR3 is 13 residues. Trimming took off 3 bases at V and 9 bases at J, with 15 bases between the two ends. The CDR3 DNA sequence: TGCAGCGTTGATGTTGGGTTAAGGGGTGAGCAGTTCTTC. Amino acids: CSVDVGLRGEQFF.

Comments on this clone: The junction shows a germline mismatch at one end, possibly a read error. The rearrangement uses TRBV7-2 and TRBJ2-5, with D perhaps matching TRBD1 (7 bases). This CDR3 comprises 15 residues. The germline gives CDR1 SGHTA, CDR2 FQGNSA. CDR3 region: CASSLALGGTESQYF. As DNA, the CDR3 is TGTGCCAGCAGCTTAGCCCTTGGGGGGACAGAGTCCCAGTACTTC.

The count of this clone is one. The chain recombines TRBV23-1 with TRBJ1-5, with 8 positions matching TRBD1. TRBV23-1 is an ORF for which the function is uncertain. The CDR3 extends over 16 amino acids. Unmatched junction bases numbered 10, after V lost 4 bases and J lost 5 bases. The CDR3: CASSPAGTGNYQPQHF. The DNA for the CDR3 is TGCGCCAGCAGTCCTGCCGGGACAGGAAATTATCAGCCCCAGCATTTT.

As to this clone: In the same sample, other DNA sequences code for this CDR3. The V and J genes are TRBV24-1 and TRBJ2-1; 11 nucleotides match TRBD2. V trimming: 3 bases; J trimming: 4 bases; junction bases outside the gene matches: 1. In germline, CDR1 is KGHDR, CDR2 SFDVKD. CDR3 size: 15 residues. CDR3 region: CATSDGTSGYNEQFF. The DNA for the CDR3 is TGTGCCACCAGTGATGGGACTAGCGGTTACAATGAGCAGTTCTTC.

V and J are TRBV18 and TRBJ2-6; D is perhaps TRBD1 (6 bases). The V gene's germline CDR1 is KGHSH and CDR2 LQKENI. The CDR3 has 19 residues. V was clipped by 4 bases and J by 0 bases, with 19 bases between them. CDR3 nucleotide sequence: TGTGCCAGCTCACAGTCATTAGGACAGTGGTACTCTGGGGCCAACGTCCTGACTTTC. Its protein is CASSQSLGQWYSGANVLTF.